These 8 T cell receptor beta chains were sequenced from one sample in a study of shared clonotypes between healthy human individuals. TCRdb's table, derived via immunoSEQ multiplex PCR, lists solely in-frame clones and lacks some. The data show some 2,100,000 clones, about 93% seen once. Naivety among CD8 cells was defined by CD45RO negativity and positive CCR7 selection, thereby excluding terminally differentiated effector memory CD45RA+ cells. The sample taken for sequencing was naive CD8+ T cells from PBMCs. Receptor source: a man aged 18 to 29 in good health. Some clones in this sample may be carry-over from other donors' samples.

The chain joins TRBV9 to TRBJ2-5; weak D call: TRBD1 (5 bases). The V and J ends lost 2 bases and 1 base respectively, with 12 bases between them. CDR3 length: 15 amino acids. Germline CDR1 is SGDLS and CDR2 is YYNGEE. CDR3 sequence (DNA): TGTGCCAGCAGCGTGGGCGGACAACCCCAAGAGACCCAGTACTTC. This translates into CASSVGGQPQETQYF.

The V call is TRBV4-2, the J call TRBJ1-2, with TRBD1 matching 11 bases. The CDR3 totals 18 residues. Germline V gene data show CDR1 as LGHNA and CDR2 as YNFKEQ. V lost 1 base to trimming and J lost 4 bases; unmatched junction nucleotides: 11. In DNA, the CDR3 is TGTGCCAGCAGCCAAGTCGGGACAGGGGGACAAAGGGTCTATGGCTACACCTTC. Protein: CASSQVGTGGQRVYGYTF.

V is TRBV6-5 and J is TRBJ1-2; D is possibly TRBD1 (5 bases). Germline CDR1 MNHEY, CDR2 SVGAGI. V lost 4 bases, J lost 1 base, and 10 bases lay in between. The CDR3 runs to 14 residues. The CDR3 bases are TGTGCCAGCAGTTTCAGGGAGGGTAACTATGGCTACACCTTC. Its protein is CASSFREGNYGYTF.

The gene calls are TRBV14 and TRBJ2-7; D gene unclear. The V gene's germline CDR1 is SGHDN and CDR2 FVKESK. V lost 3 bases and J 3 bases, leaving 6 bases between the germline ends. CDR3 length: 12 residues. CDR3 bases: TGTGCCAGCAGCCAGGTTTTCTACGAGCAGTACTTC. It yields the protein CASSQVFYEQYF.

The chain is built from TRBV2 and TRBJ1-1; D remains ambiguous. The CDR3 loop spans 15 amino acids. The ends were cut back, 7 bases at V and 0 bases at J, with 15 bases in the middle. Germline CDR1 reads SNHLY; CDR2 reads FYNNEI. This chain's CDR3 is CASIRGRTLNTEAFF. The CDR3 coding sequence is TGTGCCAGCATCCGGGGTCGCACCCTGAACACTGAAGCTTTCTTT.

The CDR3 DNA sequence: TGTGCCAGCAGTTACTTAGGGGGCGGATCCTACGAGCAGTACTTC. Translated: CASSYLGGGSYEQYF. The chain joins TRBV6-5 to TRBJ2-7; TRBD1 matches 7 bases. The CDR3 contains 15 residues. Per the germline V gene, CDR1 is MNHEY and CDR2 is SVGAGI. V shed 1 base and J 1 base; nucleotides not matched to a gene: 4.

The chain couples TRBV6-1 to TRBJ2-1, with TRBD2 identical over 8 bases. The length of the CDR3 is 13 residues. The J segment lost 9 bases and the V segment lost 7 bases, leaving 8 bases of the junction unmatched. Germline V gene sequence: CDR1 MNHNS, CDR2 SASEGT. CDR3 in DNA: TGTGCCAGCAATGGCGGGAGGTCGGGTGAGCAGTTCTTC. It codes for CASNGGRSGEQFF.

The chain employs TRBV7-7 and TRBJ2-1; 7 nucleotides line up with TRBD2. With 5 bases clipped from V and 6 bases from J, the junction kept 7 bases outside the gene matches. The CDR3 sequence is 14 residues long. The V gene's germline CDR1 is SSHAT and CDR2 FNYEAQ (reference sequence). This chain's CDR3 is CASSPTASGNEQFF. In nucleotides, the CDR3 is TGTGCCAGCAGCCCTACGGCTAGCGGCAATGAGCAGTTCTTC.